This T cell receptor beta chain emerged from a study of early stage breast cancer tumors. This clone has only a few counts. The junction had 10 bases not matched to a gene; V was cut back by 6 bases and J by 4 bases. This CDR3 is built from 16 residues. From germline, CDR1 is MNHEY and CDR2 SMNVEV (reference sequence). The table came from immunoSEQ multiplex PCR; TCRdb's copy has only in-frame clones and leaves some out. The data show around 28,000 clones, 80% seen once. The V and J genes are TRBV27 and TRBJ2-1; TRBD1 agrees at 9 bases. The sequencing input was blood. The receptor was derived from a person aged 55-75 years with breast cancer. The CDR3 here is CASSSRTGGWYNEQFF. CDR3 in DNA: TGTGCCAGCAGCTCGCGCACAGGGGGCTGGTACAATGAGCAGTTCTTC.